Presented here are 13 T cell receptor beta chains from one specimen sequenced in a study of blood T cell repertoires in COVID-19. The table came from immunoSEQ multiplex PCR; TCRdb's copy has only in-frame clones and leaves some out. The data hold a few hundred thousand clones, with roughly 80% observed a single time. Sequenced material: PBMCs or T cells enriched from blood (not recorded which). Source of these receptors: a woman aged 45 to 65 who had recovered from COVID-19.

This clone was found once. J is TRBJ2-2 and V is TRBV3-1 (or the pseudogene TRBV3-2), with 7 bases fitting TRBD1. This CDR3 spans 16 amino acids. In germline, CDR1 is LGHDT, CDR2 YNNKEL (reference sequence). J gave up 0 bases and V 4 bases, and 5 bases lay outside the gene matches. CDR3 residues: CASSPGTDPNTGELFF. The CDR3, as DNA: TGTGCCAGCAGCCCGGGGACAGACCCGAACACCGGGGAGCTGTTTTTT.

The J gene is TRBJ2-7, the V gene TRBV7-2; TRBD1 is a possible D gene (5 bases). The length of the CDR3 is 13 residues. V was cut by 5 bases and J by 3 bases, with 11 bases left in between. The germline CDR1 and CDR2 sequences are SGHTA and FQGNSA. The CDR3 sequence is CASSTTALYEQYF. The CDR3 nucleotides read TGTGCCAGCAGCACGACAGCGCTCTACGAGCAGTACTTC.

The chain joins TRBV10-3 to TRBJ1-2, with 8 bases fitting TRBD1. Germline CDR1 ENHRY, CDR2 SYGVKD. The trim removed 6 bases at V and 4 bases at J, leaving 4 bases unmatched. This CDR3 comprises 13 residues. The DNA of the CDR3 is TGTGCCATCAGGGGACAGGACATCTATGGCTACACCTTC. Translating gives CAIRGQDIYGYTF.

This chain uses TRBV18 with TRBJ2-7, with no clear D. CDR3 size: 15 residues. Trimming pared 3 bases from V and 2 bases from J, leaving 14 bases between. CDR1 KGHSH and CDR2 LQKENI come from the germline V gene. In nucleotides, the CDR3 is TGTGCCAGCTCACCTGATGTCGTGGAGACCTACGAGCAGTACTTC. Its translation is CASSPDVVETYEQYF.

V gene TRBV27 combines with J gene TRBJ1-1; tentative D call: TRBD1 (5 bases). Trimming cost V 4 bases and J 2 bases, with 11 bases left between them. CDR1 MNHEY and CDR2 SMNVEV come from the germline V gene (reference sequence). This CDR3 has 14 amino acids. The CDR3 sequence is CASSWGRANTEAFF. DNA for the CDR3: TGTGCCAGCAGTTGGGGCAGGGCTAACACTGAAGCTTTCTTT.

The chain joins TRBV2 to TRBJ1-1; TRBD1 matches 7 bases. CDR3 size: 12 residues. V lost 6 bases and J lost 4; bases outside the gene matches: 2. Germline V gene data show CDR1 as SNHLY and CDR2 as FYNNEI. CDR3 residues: CASRDRPTEAFF. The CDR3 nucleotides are TGTGCCAGCAGGGACAGGCCCACTGAAGCTTTCTTT.

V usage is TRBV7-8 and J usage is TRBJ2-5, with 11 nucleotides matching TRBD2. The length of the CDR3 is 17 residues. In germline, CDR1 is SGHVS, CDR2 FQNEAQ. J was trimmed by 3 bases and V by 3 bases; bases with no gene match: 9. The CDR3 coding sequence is TGTGCCAGCAGCTTGGAATTGGGACTAGCGGTAAAAGAGACCCAGTACTTC. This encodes CASSLELGLAVKETQYF.

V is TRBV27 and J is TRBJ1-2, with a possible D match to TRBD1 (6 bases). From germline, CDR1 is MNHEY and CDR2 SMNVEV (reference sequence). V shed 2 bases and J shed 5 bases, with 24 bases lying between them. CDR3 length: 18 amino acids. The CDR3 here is CASSLGGFNSLGRYGYTF. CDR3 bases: TGTGCCAGCAGTTTAGGGGGCTTTAACAGCCTGGGGCGTTATGGCTACACCTTC.

CDR3 in DNA: TGCGCCAGCAGCCAAGAAGTGGGAGTTCAGTATGGCTACACCTTC. Its translation is CASSQEVGVQYGYTF. The chain links TRBV4-1 to TRBJ1-2, with D uncertain. Trimming removed 0 bases at V and 5 bases at J, with 13 bases between. The CDR3 is 15 amino acids. Germline loops: CDR1 MGHRA, CDR2 YSYEKL.

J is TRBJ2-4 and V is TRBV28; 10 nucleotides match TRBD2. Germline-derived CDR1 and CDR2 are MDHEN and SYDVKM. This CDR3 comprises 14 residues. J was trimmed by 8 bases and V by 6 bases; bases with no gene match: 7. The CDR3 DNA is TGTGCCAGCAGCAGCGGGGGGGCAGGGGACATTCAGTACTTC. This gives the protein CASSSGGAGDIQYF.

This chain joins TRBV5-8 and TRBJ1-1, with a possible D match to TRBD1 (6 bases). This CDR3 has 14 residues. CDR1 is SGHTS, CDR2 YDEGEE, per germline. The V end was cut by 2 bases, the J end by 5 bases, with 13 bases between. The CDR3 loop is CASSFRQADTEAFF. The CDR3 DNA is TGTGCCAGCAGCTTCCGACAGGCGGATACTGAAGCTTTCTTT.

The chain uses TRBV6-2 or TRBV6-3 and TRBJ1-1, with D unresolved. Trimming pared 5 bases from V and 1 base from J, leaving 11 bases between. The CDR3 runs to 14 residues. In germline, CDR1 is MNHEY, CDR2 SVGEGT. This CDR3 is CASSNSKGNTEAFF. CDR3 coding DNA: TGTGCCAGCAGTAACAGTAAAGGGAACACTGAAGCTTTCTTT.

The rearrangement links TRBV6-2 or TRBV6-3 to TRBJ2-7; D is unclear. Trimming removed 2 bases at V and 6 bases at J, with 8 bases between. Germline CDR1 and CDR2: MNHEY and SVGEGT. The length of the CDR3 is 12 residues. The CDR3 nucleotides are TGTGCCAGCAGTTACGTCGTTTCCGAGCAGTACTTC. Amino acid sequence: CASSYVVSEQYF.